Listed below are T cell receptor beta chains from one sample, sequenced in a study of blood T cell repertoires in COVID-19. Method: immunoSEQ multiplex PCR; TCRdb's copy keeps in-frame clones and lacks some. The sample holds some 99,000 clones, approximately 87% seen once. Specimen: peripheral blood. All receptors come from a woman in her 50s with acute or convalescent COVID-19. Each CDR3 is given with its conserved first and last residue. Each record gives: D gene, V gene, J gene, CDR3 length, clone size, CDR3 protein, CDR3 DNA. D genes are given only for firm matches. Clone size is shown for a subset of rows, as once, few, many or a class of expanded clone.

>TRBD1|TRBV18|TRBJ1-5|18|.
CASSPTGGGWPSNQPQHF
TGTGCCAGCTCACCCACAGGGGGCGGGTGGCCTAGCAATCAGCCCCAGCATTTT
>.|TRBV30|TRBJ2-5|13|.
CAWTPGIVKTQYF
TGTGCCTGGACCCCCGGGATCGTGAAGACCCAGTACTTC
>.|TRBV7-9|TRBJ1-2|14|.
CASSSEGDNYGYTF
TGTGCCAGCAGCTCAGAGGGGGACAACTATGGCTACACCTTC
>TRBD1|TRBV18|TRBJ1-2|14|.
CASSPIGQAGGYTF
TGTGCCAGCTCACCTATTGGACAGGCTGGAGGCTACACCTTC
>TRBD1|TRBV12-5|TRBJ1-5|15|few
CASGLEQGANQPQHF
TGTGCTAGTGGTTTGGAACAGGGGGCGAATCAGCCCCAGCATTTT
>TRBD2|TRBV6-2/TRBV6-3|TRBJ2-3|18|.
CASSYSSRLAGTSDTQYF
TGTGCCAGCAGTTACTCGAGCCGACTAGCGGGGACTTCGGATACGCAGTATTTT
>.|TRBV5-1|TRBJ1-3|14|.
CASSLRGGENTIYF
TGCGCCAGCAGCTTAAGAGGGGGAGAAAACACCATATATTTT
>.|TRBV18|TRBJ1-1|13|.
CASSLFDRIEAFF
TGTGCCAGCTCACTTTTTGACAGAATTGAAGCTTTCTTT
>.|TRBV5-1|TRBJ1-3|16|few
CASSSAGRDLGNTIYF
TGCGCCAGCAGCTCCGCCGGGAGAGATCTCGGAAACACCATATATTTT
>.|TRBV7-3|TRBJ2-1|15|.
CASSADTNAYNEQFF
TGTGCCAGCAGCGCGGACACAAACGCCTACAATGAGCAGTTCTTC
>.|TRBV28|TRBJ2-3|11|.
CASSFMDTQYF
TGTGCCAGCAGTTTTATGGATACGCAGTATTTT
>TRBD2|TRBV11-2|TRBJ2-3|17|.
CASSLVGGLADTDTQYF
TGTGCCAGCAGCTTAGTAGGGGGACTAGCTGACACAGATACGCAGTATTTT
>.|TRBV9|TRBJ2-2|15|.
CASSAQDPAAGELFF
TGTGCCAGCAGCGCCCAGGATCCGGCCGCCGGGGAGCTGTTTTTT
>.|TRBV18|TRBJ1-3|18|.
CASSISGTERVSGNTIYF
TGTGCCAGCTCAATTTCCGGGACTGAGAGGGTCTCTGGAAACACCATATATTTT
>TRBD1|TRBV19|TRBJ1-2|15|.
CASSILGTGGGVYTF
TGTGCCAGTAGTATACTGGGTACAGGGGGTGGTGTCTACACCTTC
>.|TRBV5-3|TRBJ2-7|12|.
CARSLQGDEQYF
TGTGCCAGAAGCTTACAGGGTGACGAGCAGTACTTC
>.|TRBV6-1|TRBJ1-3|13|few
CASSEGFRVTIYF
TGTGCCAGCAGTGAAGGTTTTCGCGTCACCATATATTTT
>.|TRBV6-1|TRBJ1-2|14|.
CASSEVGGNYGYTF
TGTGCCAGCAGTGAGGTGGGGGGTAACTATGGCTACACCTTC
>.|TRBV28|TRBJ1-2|11|.
CASITGLSYTF
TGTGCCAGCATCACGGGATTAAGCTACACCTTC
>TRBD2|TRBV7-7|TRBJ2-3|16|.
CASSSGLAGGPDTQYF
TGTGCTAGCAGCTCAGGACTAGCGGGGGGGCCAGATACGCAGTATTTT
>.|TRBV6-5|TRBJ2-6|15|.
CASSPLSSGANVLTF
TGTGCCAGCAGTCCGCTGAGTTCTGGGGCCAACGTCCTGACTTTC
>.|TRBV24-1|TRBJ2-7|12|once
CATSDFEGKQYF
TGTGCCACCAGTGATTTTGAGGGTAAGCAGTACTTC
>.|TRBV7-3|TRBJ2-7|13|few
CASSFGGGYEQYF
TGTGCCAGCAGCTTCGGGGGTGGCTACGAGCAGTACTTC
>.|TRBV7-2|TRBJ1-5|15|.
CASSEGRGSNQPQHF
TGTGCCAGCAGCGAAGGACGGGGTAGCAATCAGCCCCAGCATTTT
>.|TRBV7-3|TRBJ1-1|14|.
CASSFGDRNTEAFF
TGTGCCAGCAGCTTTGGAGACAGAAACACTGAAGCTTTCTTT
>TRBD2|TRBV2|TRBJ2-7|17|.
CASSEIAGGGSTYEQYF
TGTGCCAGCAGTGAAATCGCCGGGGGGGGATCGACCTACGAGCAGTACTTC
>TRBD1|TRBV5-4|TRBJ1-1|16|.
CASSPGGDRANTEAFF
TGTGCCAGCAGCCCGGGGGGGGACAGGGCGAACACTGAAGCTTTCTTT
>.|TRBV2|TRBJ1-2|16|few
CASSDQSGEKGPGYTF
TGTGCCAGCAGTGATCAGAGTGGGGAGAAGGGTCCTGGCTACACCTTC
>.|TRBV5-6|TRBJ1-1|13|.
CASSFSRGTEAFF
TGTGCCAGCAGTTTCTCACGGGGGACTGAAGCTTTCTTT
>.|TRBV24-1|TRBJ2-3|14|.
CATRPSRSTDTQYF
TGTGCCACCAGGCCGAGTAGGAGTACAGATACGCAGTATTTT
>.|TRBV6-5|TRBJ1-2|14|few
CASSWRAPNYGYTF
TGTGCCAGCAGTTGGAGGGCCCCAAACTATGGCTACACCTTC
>.|TRBV12-1|TRBJ1-5|19|.
CASSFDPHGGNYSNQPQHF
TGTGCCAGCAGCTTTGACCCTCACGGGGGGAACTATAGCAATCAGCCCCAGCATTTT
>.|TRBV7-9|TRBJ1-1|14|.
CASSLGQANTEAFF
TGTGCCAGCAGCTTAGGACAGGCGAACACTGAAGCTTTCTTT
>TRBD2|TRBV25-1|TRBJ2-1|16|.
CASTFLGRGGPGEQFF
TGTGCCAGCACTTTCTTGGGGCGGGGGGGCCCCGGTGAGCAGTTCTTC
>TRBD2|TRBV9|TRBJ2-1|14|.
CASSATSGYNEQFF
TGTGCCAGCAGCGCGACTAGCGGGTACAATGAGCAGTTCTTC
>TRBD1|TRBV25-1|TRBJ1-1|13|.
CASRQGWNTEAFF
TGTGCCAGCAGACAGGGGTGGAACACTGAAGCTTTCTTT
>.|TRBV5-5|TRBJ2-1|13|.
CASSFRGRGEQFF
.
>.|TRBV19|TRBJ2-6|18|.
CASSTGGGTSSGANVLTF
TGTGCCAGTAGTACCGGAGGAGGAACGAGCTCTGGGGCCAACGTCCTGACTTTC
>TRBD2|TRBV10-3|TRBJ2-3|16|.
CAISESLAGGADTQYF
TGTGCCATCAGTGAGTCCCTAGCGGGGGGCGCAGATACGCAGTATTTT
>.|TRBV5-1|TRBJ1-2|14|.
CASSSGRLGYGYTF
TGCGCCAGCAGCTCAGGGCGGCTCGGCTATGGCTACACCTTC
>TRBD1|TRBV5-5|TRBJ1-4|16|.
CASSETPGQTYEKLFF
TGTGCCAGCAGCGAGACTCCGGGACAGACTTATGAAAAACTGTTTTTT
>TRBD2|TRBV19|TRBJ2-7|14|.
CASSRSGGNYEQYF
TGTGCCAGTAGTAGGAGCGGGGGCAACTACGAGCAGTACTTC